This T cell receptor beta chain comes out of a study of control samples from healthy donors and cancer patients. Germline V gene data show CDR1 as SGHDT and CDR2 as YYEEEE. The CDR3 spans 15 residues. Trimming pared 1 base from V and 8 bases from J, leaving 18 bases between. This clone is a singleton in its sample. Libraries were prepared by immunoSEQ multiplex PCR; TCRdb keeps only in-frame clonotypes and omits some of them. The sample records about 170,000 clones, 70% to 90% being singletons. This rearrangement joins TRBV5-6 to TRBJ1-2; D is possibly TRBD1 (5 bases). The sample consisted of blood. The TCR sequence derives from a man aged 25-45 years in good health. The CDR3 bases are TGTGCCAGCAGCTTGCAGCAGGGATCCCTTAAAGGCTACACCTTC. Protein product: CASSLQQGSLKGYTF.